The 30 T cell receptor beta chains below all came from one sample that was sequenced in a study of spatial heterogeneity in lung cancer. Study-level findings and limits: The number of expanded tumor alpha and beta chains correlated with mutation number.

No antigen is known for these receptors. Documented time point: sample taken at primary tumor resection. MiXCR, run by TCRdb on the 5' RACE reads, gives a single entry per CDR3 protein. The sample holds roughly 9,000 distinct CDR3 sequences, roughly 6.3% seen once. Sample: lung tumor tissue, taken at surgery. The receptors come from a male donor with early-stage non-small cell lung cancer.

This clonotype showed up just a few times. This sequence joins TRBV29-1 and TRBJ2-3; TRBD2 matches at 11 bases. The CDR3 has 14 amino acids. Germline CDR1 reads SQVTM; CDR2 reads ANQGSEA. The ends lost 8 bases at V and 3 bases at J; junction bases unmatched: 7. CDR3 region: CSIRSGGVTDTQYF. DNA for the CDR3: TGCAGCATCCGTAGCGGGGGGGTAACAGATACGCAGTATTTT.

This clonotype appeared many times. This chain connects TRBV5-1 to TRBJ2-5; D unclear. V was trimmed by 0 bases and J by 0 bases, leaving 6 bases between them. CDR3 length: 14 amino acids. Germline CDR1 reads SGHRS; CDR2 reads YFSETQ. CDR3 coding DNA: TGCGCCAGCAGCTTGGAGGGTCACCAAGAGACCCAGTACTTC. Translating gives CASSLEGHQETQYF.

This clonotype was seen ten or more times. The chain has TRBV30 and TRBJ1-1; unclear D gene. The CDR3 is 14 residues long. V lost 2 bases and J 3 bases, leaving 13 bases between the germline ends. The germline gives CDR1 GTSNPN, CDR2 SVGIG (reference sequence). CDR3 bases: TGTGCCTGGAGTCCCCGAGTGCGGGACACTGAAGCTTTCTTT. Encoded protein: CAWSPRVRDTEAFF.

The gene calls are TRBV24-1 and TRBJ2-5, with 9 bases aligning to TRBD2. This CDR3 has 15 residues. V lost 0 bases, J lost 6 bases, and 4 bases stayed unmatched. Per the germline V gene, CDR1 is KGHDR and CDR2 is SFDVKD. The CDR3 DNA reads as TGTGCCACCAGTGATTTGAGCGGGGGGACGCAGACCCAGTACTTC. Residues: CATSDLSGGTQTQYF.

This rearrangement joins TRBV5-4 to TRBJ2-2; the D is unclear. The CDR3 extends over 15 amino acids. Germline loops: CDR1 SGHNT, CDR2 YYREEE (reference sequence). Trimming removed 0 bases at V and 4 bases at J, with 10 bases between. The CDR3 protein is CASSLDWTSTGELFF. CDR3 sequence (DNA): TGTGCCAGCAGCTTGGACTGGACGTCCACCGGGGAGCTGTTTTTT.

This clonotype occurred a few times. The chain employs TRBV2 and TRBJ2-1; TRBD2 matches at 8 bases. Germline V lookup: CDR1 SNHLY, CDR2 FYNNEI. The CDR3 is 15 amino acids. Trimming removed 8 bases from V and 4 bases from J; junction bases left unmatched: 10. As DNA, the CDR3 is TGTGCCAGCCGCTCCCACGGACTAGCTTACAATGAGCAGTTCTTC. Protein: CASRSHGLAYNEQFF.

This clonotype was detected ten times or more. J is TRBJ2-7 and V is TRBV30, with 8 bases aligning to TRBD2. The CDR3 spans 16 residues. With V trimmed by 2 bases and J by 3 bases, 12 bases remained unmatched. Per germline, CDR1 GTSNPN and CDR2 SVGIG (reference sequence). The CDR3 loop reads CAWSLAGGLRDYEQYF. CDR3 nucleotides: TGTGCCTGGAGTTTGGCGGGGGGACTCCGGGACTACGAGCAGTACTTC.

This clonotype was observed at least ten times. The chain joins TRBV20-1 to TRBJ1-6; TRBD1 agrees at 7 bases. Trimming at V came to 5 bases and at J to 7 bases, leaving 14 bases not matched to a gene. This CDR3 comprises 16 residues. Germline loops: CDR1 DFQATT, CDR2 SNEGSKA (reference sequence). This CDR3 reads CSAPGTANSKNSPLHF. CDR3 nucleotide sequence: TGCAGTGCTCCCGGGACAGCAAATTCAAAGAATTCACCCCTCCACTTT.

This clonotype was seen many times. The chain's CDR3 is CASSLGDSAQETQYF. CDR3 in DNA: TGTGCCAGCAGTTTAGGGGACAGTGCTCAAGAGACCCAGTACTTC. The chain uses TRBV12-3 or TRBV12-4 and TRBJ2-5; TRBD1 matches 7 bases. CDR3 length: 15 residues. V lost 1 base to trimming and J lost 2 bases; unmatched junction nucleotides: 4.

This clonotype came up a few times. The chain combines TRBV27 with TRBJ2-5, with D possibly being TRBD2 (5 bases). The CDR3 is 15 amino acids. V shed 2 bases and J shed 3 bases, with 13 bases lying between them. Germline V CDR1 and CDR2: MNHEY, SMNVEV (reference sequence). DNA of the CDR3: TGTGCCAGCAGTTTAGCGACTACCTCCAAAGAGACCCAGTACTTC. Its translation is CASSLATTSKETQYF.

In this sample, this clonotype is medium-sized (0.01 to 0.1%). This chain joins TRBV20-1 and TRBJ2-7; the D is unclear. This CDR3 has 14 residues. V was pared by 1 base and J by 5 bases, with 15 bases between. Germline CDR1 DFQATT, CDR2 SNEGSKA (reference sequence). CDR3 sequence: CSARGRSSPNEQYF. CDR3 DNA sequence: TGCAGTGCTAGAGGAAGGTCCTCCCCCAACGAGCAGTACTTC.

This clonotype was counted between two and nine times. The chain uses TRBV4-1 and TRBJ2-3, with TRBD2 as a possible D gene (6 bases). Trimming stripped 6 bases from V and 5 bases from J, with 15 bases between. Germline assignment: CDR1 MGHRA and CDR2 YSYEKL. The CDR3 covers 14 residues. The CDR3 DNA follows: TGCGCCAGCAGGATCTCCGGGGGAGGAGATACGCAGTATTTT. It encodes CASRISGGGDTQYF.

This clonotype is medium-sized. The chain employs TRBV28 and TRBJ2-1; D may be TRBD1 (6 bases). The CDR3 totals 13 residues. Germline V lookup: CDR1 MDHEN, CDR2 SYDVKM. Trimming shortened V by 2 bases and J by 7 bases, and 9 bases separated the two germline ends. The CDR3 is CASSLGGWNEQFF. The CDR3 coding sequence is TGTGCCAGCAGTTTAGGGGGCTGGAATGAGCAGTTCTTC.

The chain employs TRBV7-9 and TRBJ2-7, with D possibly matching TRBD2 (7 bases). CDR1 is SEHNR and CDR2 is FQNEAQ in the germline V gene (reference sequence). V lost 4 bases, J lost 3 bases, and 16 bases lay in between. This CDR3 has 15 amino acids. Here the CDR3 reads CASSSRGGTLYEQYF. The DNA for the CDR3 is TGTGCCAGCAGCTCCCGCGGGGGCACACTCTACGAGCAGTACTTC.

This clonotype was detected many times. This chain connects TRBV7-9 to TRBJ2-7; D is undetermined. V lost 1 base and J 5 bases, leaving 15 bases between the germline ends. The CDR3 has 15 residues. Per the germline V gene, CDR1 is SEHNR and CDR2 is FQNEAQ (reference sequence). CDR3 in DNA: TGTGCCAGCAGCTTAGGTCCCGGCAGGCACCACGAGCAGTACTTC. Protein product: CASSLGPGRHHEQYF. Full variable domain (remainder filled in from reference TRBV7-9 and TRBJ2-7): DTGVSQNPRHKITKRGQNVTFRCDPISEHNRLYWYRQTLGQGPEFLTYFQNEAQLEKSRLLSDRFSAERPKGSFSTLEIQRTEQGDSAMYLCASSLGPGRHHEQYFGPGTRLTVT.

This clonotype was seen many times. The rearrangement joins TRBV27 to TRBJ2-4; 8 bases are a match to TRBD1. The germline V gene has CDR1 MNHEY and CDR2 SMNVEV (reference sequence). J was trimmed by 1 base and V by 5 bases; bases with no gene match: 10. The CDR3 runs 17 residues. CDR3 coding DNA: TGTGCCAGCAGTGCACGGACAGGGATTAATGCCAAAAACATTCAGTACTTC. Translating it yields CASSARTGINAKNIQYF.

The CDR3 loop is CAWRVGGRLTYEQYF. The CDR3 nucleotides read TGTGCCTGGAGGGTGGGGGGCCGACTTACCTACGAGCAGTACTTC. V is TRBV30 and J is TRBJ2-7; D possibly matches TRBD1 or TRBD2 (6 bases each). This CDR3 spans 15 amino acids. V shed 3 bases and J shed 2 bases, with 17 bases lying between them. CDR1 is GTSNPN, CDR2 SVGIG, per germline (reference sequence).

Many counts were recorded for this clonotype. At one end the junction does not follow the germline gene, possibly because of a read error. For the CDR3, the DNA is TGCGCCAGCAGCCAAGAACAAGGGAACTACGGCTACACCTTC. Its translation: CASSQEQGNYGYTF. The V and J genes are TRBV4-1 and TRBJ1-2; D is uncertain. Germline V gene lookup returns CDR1 MGHRA and CDR2 YSYEKL. The CDR3 runs to 14 residues.

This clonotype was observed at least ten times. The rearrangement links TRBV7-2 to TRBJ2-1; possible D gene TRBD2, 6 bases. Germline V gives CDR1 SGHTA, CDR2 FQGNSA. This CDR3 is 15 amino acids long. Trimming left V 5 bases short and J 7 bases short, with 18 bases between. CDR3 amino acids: CASSPDLARRNEQFF. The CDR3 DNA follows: TGTGCCAGCAGCCCCGACCTAGCGCGTAGGAATGAGCAGTTCTTC.

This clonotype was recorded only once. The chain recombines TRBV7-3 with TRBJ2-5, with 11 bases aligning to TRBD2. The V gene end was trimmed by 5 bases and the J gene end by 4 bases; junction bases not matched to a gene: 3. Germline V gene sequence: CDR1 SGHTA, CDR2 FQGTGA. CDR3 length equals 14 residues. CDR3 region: CASSVTSGGETQYF. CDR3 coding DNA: TGTGCCAGCAGCGTTACTAGCGGGGGAGAGACCCAGTACTTC.

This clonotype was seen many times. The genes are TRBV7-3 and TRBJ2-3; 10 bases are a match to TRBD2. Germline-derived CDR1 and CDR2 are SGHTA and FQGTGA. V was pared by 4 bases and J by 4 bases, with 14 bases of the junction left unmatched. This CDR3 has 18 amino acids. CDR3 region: CASSSPGIGTSASDTQYF. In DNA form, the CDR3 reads TGTGCCAGCAGCTCCCCTGGGATCGGGACTAGCGCCTCAGATACGCAGTATTTT.

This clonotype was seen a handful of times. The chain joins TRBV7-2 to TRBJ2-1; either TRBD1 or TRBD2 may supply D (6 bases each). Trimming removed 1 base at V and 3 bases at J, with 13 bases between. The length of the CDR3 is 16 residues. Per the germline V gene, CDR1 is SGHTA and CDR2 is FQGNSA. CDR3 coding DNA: TGTGCCAGCAGCTTAGGTGGGGGGACAAACTACAATGAGCAGTTCTTC. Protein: CASSLGGGTNYNEQFF.

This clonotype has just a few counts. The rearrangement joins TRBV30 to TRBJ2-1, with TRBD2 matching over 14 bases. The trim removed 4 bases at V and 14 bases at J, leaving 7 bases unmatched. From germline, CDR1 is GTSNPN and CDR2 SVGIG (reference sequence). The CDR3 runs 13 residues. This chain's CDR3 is CAWTLTSGGAEFF. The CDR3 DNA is TGTGCCTGGACCCTGACTAGCGGGGGGGCAGAGTTCTTC.

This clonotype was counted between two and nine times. The CDR3: CASSFHRGLTKNIQYF. In DNA, the CDR3 is TGTGCCAGCAGCTTCCACAGGGGATTGACCAAAAACATTCAGTACTTC. The chain combines TRBV11-1 with TRBJ2-4; 7 bases fit TRBD1. The CDR3 contains 16 residues. Per the germline V gene, CDR1 is SGHAT and CDR2 is FQDESV (reference sequence). V trimming: 3 bases; J trimming: 2 bases; junction bases outside the gene matches: 7.

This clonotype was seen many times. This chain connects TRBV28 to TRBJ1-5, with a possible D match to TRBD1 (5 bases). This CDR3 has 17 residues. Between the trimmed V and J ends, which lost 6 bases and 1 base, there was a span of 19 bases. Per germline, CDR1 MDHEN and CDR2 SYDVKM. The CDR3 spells CASRANRGSTSNQPQHF. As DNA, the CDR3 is TGTGCCAGCAGGGCAAATCGGGGGTCCACGAGCAATCAGCCCCAGCATTTT. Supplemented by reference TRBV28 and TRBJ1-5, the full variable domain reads DVKVTQSSRYLVKRTGEKVFLECVQDMDHENMFWYRQDPGLGLRLIYFSYDVKMKEKGDIPEGYSVSREKKERFSLILESASTNQTSMYLCASRANRGSTSNQPQHFGDGTRLSIL.

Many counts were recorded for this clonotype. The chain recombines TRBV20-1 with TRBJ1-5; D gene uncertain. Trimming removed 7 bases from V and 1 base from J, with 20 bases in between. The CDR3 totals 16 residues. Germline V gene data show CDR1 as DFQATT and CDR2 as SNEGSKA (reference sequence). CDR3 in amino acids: CSVSLYSGYSNQPQHF. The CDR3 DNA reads TGCAGTGTAAGCCTTTACTCGGGGTACAGCAATCAGCCCCAGCATTTT.

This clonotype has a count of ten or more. The CDR3 coding sequence is TGCGCCAGCAGCACGAGACAGGGGAATGAGCAGTTCTTC. This encodes CASSTRQGNEQFF. The V and J genes are TRBV5-1 and TRBJ2-1; 8 bases are shared with TRBD1. The CDR3 has 13 amino acids. After removal of 4 bases from V and 7 bases from J, the junction contained 4 bases not matched to a gene. Germline-derived CDR1 and CDR2 are SGHRS and YFSETQ.

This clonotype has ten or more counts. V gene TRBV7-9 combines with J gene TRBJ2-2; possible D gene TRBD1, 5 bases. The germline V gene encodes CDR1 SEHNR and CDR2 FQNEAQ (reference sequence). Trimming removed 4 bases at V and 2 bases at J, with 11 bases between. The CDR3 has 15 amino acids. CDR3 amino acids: CASSSPTDNTGELFF. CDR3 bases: TGTGCCAGCAGCTCCCCGACAGATAACACCGGGGAGCTGTTTTTT.

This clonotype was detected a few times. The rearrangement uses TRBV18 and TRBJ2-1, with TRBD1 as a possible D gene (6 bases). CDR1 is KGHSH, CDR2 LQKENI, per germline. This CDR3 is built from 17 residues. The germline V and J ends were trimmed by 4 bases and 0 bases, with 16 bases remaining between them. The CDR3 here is CASSRSTGFDSYNEQFF. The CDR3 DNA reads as TGTGCCAGCTCACGCTCGACAGGTTTTGACTCCTACAATGAGCAGTTCTTC. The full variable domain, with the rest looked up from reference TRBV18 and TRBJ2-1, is NAGVMQNPRHLVRRRGQEARLRCSPMKGHSHVYWYRQLPEEGLKFMVYLQKENIIDESGMPKERFSAEFPKEGPSILRIQQVVRGDSAAYFCASSRSTGFDSYNEQFFGPGTRLTVL.

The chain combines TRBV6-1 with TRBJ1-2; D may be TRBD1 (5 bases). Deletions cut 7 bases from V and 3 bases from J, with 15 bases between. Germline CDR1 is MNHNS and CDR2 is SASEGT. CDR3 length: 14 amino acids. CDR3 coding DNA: TGTGCCAGCACTTCTTCTCAGGGATACTATGGCTACACCTTC. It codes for CASTSSQGYYGYTF.